These 22 T cell receptor beta chains originate from one sample sequenced in a study of cytomegalovirus exposure and HLA in healthy donors. Vbeta (60) and Jbeta (13) primers were used in the PCR. Profiled with immunoSEQ multiplex PCR; TCRdb holds only in-frame clones, not every one. The sample holds fewer than 90,000 clones, about 67% seen once. The sequencing input was PBMCs. The receptors derive from a man aged 35-49 years in good health and CMV-seropositive.

This clone was seen once. This chain links TRBV11-2 with TRBJ1-1, with D hard to call. Between the trimmed V and J ends, which lost 2 bases and 1 base, there was a span of 5 bases. Germline values: CDR1 SGHAT, CDR2 FQNNGV. The CDR3 is 13 residues long. The CDR3 DNA is TGTGCCAGCAGCTTACCCCAGAACACTGAAGCTTTCTTT. It translates to CASSLPQNTEAFF.

The chain links TRBV5-4 to TRBJ1-1, with TRBD1 as a possible D gene (6 bases). This CDR3 has 15 residues. V lost 4 bases to trimming and J lost 2 bases, with 15 bases between them. Per the germline V gene, CDR1 is SGHNT and CDR2 is YYREEE (reference sequence). The chain's CDR3 is CASSPPTGSNTEAFF. The CDR3, as DNA: TGTGCCAGCAGCCCACCGACAGGTTCCAACACTGAAGCTTTCTTT.

With respect to this clone: Different DNA sequences within this sample yield the same CDR3. The V gene is TRBV9, the J gene TRBJ2-1; D possibly corresponds to TRBD2 (5 bases). The CDR3 totals 13 residues. V was trimmed by 4 bases and J by 9 bases, leaving 14 bases between them. CDR1 is SGDLS and CDR2 is YYNGEE in the germline V gene. CDR3 in DNA: TGTGCCAGCAGCCTTATACTAGGTGGTGAGCAGTTCTTC. Translation gives CASSLILGGEQFF.

The chain links TRBV28 to TRBJ1-1, with D possibly being TRBD1 (6 bases). The CDR3 contains 13 residues. V was shortened by 5 bases and J by 6 bases, with 13 bases between the two germline ends. Germline V gives CDR1 MDHEN, CDR2 SYDVKM. The DNA of the CDR3 is TGTGCCAGCAGTCCCGGACAGCTCTCTGAAGCTTTCTTT. Translation: CASSPGQLSEAFF.

The rearrangement links TRBV2 to TRBJ1-6; D is undetermined. Germline loops: CDR1 SNHLY, CDR2 FYNNEI. The CDR3 has 14 amino acids. V was cut by 2 bases and J by 6 bases, with 8 bases left in between. CDR3 amino acids: CASSEYGSNSPLHF. In DNA form, the CDR3 reads TGTGCCAGCAGTGAATACGGGTCTAATTCACCCCTCCACTTT.

This clone came up a few times. This chain connects TRBV28 to TRBJ1-2; a weak D match, TRBD1 (5 bases). The CDR3 runs to 14 residues. V was pared by 0 bases and J by 4 bases, with 9 bases between. Germline CDR1 is MDHEN and CDR2 is SYDVKM. This CDR3 is CASSLWRQGYGYTF. The CDR3, as DNA: TGTGCCAGCAGTTTATGGAGGCAGGGCTATGGCTACACCTTC.

This clone is a singleton in its sample. The chain recombines TRBV9 with TRBJ2-7, with TRBD2 matching 9 bases. This CDR3 spans 17 amino acids. Losses at the gene ends were 3 bases for V and 1 base for J; bases not matched to a gene: 11. The germline V gene has CDR1 SGDLS and CDR2 YYNGEE. This CDR3 reads CASSAGAETSGSYEQYF. CDR3 coding DNA: TGTGCCAGCAGCGCTGGGGCGGAGACTAGCGGATCCTACGAGCAGTACTTC.

This clone has a single count. This chain connects TRBV5-1 to TRBJ1-2, with D perhaps matching TRBD1 (5 bases). Trimming cost V 2 bases and J 6 bases, with 11 bases left between them. This CDR3 has 13 residues. Germline lookup yields CDR1 SGHRS and CDR2 YFSETQ. As DNA, the CDR3 is TGCGCCAGCAGCTTCAGGGTTCCGGATGGCTACACCTTC. This gives the protein CASSFRVPDGYTF.

The J gene is TRBJ2-7, the V gene TRBV7-9; no reliable D call. There are 13 residues in the CDR3. Germline assignment: CDR1 SEHNR and CDR2 FQNEAQ (reference sequence). V was pared by 3 bases and J by 2 bases, with 8 bases between. CDR3: CASSFQVTYEQYF. The CDR3 region has the DNA TGTGCCAGCAGCTTCCAGGTAACCTACGAGCAGTACTTC.

The genes are TRBV28 and TRBJ1-5; TRBD1 is a possible D gene (5 bases). V lost 2 bases, J lost 2 bases, and 10 bases lay in between. Per germline, CDR1 MDHEN and CDR2 SYDVKM. The CDR3 is 15 residues long. The CDR3 is CASSLGGIRNQPQHF. Written as DNA, the CDR3 is TGTGCCAGCAGTTTAGGGGGGATTCGCAATCAGCCCCAGCATTTT.

This clone has just a few counts. This rearrangement joins TRBV7-9 to TRBJ1-4; 7 positions agree with TRBD1. Germline values: CDR1 SEHNR, CDR2 FQNEAQ (reference sequence). Germline trimming cut 1 base from V and 0 bases from J; bases unmatched to any gene: 8. CDR3 length equals 18 residues. The CDR3 region is CASSLETGLTATNEKLFF. CDR3 nucleotide sequence: TGTGCCAGCAGCTTAGAGACAGGGCTGACTGCAACTAATGAAAAACTGTTTTTT.

This chain connects TRBV30 to TRBJ1-1, with D possibly being TRBD1 (6 bases). The germline CDR1 and CDR2 sequences are GTSNPN and SVGIG (reference sequence). The V and J ends lost 2 bases and 3 bases respectively, with 13 bases between them. CDR3 length: 14 amino acids. CDR3 protein: CAWSSQGTHTEAFF. The CDR3 nucleotides read TGTGCCTGGAGTTCACAGGGAACACACACTGAAGCTTTCTTT.

The genes are TRBV2 and TRBJ1-5; a possible D gene is TRBD1 (5 bases). Germline CDR1 SNHLY, CDR2 FYNNEI. The germline V and J ends were trimmed by 6 bases and 2 bases, with 8 bases remaining between them. The CDR3 consists of 13 residues. CDR3 sequence: CASSARGNQPQHF. The DNA of the CDR3 is TGTGCCAGCAGCGCCAGGGGCAATCAGCCCCAGCATTTT.

Remarks on this clone: Other DNA sequences in this specimen translate into the identical CDR3. The chain joins TRBV2 to TRBJ1-1, with 7 bases identical to TRBD1. The CDR3 is 13 amino acids. Germline V gene lookup returns CDR1 SNHLY and CDR2 FYNNEI. V was pared by 4 bases and J by 1 base, with 0 bases of the junction left unmatched. CDR3 coding DNA: TGTGCCAGCAGTGGACAGGGGAACACTGAAGCTTTCTTT. This encodes CASSGQGNTEAFF. Full variable domain (rest looked up from reference TRBV2 and TRBJ1-1): EPEVTQTPSHQVTQMGQEVILRCVPISNHLYFYWYRQILGQKVEFLVSFYNNEISEKSEIFDDQFSVERPDGSNFTLKIRSTKLEDSAMYFCASSGQGNTEAFFGQGTRLTVV.

This clone was observed a handful of times. The chain carries TRBV5-4 and TRBJ1-2; 11 positions match TRBD1. The germline CDR1 and CDR2 sequences are SGHNT and YYREEE (reference sequence). The CDR3 runs 16 residues. Trimming at V came to 4 bases and at J to 5 bases, leaving 10 bases not matched to a gene. In DNA, the CDR3 is TGTGCCAGCAGCCCTAGCCCGGGACAGGGGGTTTATGGCTACACCTTC. Translated: CASSPSPGQGVYGYTF.

A few counts support this clone. J is TRBJ2-5 and V is TRBV29-1; D is possibly TRBD1 (5 bases). This CDR3 has 12 residues. The germline V and J ends were trimmed by 4 bases and 0 bases, with 6 bases remaining between them. Germline lookup yields CDR1 SQVTM and CDR2 ANQGSEA. DNA of the CDR3: TGCAGCGTTGGCAGGGACCAAGAGACCCAGTACTTC. Its protein is CSVGRDQETQYF. Full variable domain (outside the CDR3, taken from reference TRBV29-1 and TRBJ2-5): SAVISQKPSRDICQRGTSLTIQCQVDSQVTMMFWYRQQPGQSLTLIATANQGSEATYESGFVIDKFPISRPNLTFSTLTVSNMSPEDSSIYLCSVGRDQETQYFGPGTRLLVL.

This clone was seen just once. V gene TRBV19 combines with J gene TRBJ1-5; no clear D gene. The CDR3 is 15 amino acids. CDR1 and CDR2 from the germline V gene are LNHDA and SQIVND (reference sequence). Trimming took 3 bases from V and 0 from J, leaving 9 bases between them. CDR3 nucleotide sequence: TGTGCCAGTAGTATTTTCGCTATTAGCAATCAGCCCCAGCATTTT. Protein product: CASSIFAISNQPQHF.

Written as DNA, the CDR3 is TGTGCCGCCCGGCAGGGGAGTACAGATACGCAGTATTTT. Translated, it gives CAARQGSTDTQYF. The chain recombines TRBV6-5 with TRBJ2-3, with D tentatively TRBD1 (6 bases). V was shortened by 11 bases and J by 3 bases, with 15 bases between the two germline ends. The CDR3 loop spans 13 amino acids. Germline V gives CDR1 MNHEY, CDR2 SVGAGI.

In its sample, this clone was seen a few times. V is TRBV7-9 and J is TRBJ1-3; the D gene is possibly TRBD1 (6 bases). The ends were cut back, 7 bases at V and 0 bases at J, with 10 bases in the middle. The CDR3 covers 14 residues. Germline CDR1 SEHNR, CDR2 FQNEAQ (reference sequence). CDR3 region: CASTRTDSGNTIYF. The CDR3 DNA follows: TGTGCCAGCACCAGGACAGACTCTGGAAACACCATATATTTT.

The chain recombines TRBV6-1 with TRBJ1-1; D might be TRBD1 (5 bases). The germline V and J ends were trimmed by 5 bases and 1 base, with 14 bases remaining between them. The CDR3 runs 15 residues. Per germline, CDR1 MNHNS and CDR2 SASEGT. The CDR3 loop reads CASSSKGRTNTEAFF. DNA for the CDR3: TGTGCCAGCAGTTCGAAGGGGCGGACGAACACTGAAGCTTTCTTT.

The chain uses TRBV13 and TRBJ1-2, with TRBD1 as a possible D gene (5 bases). V shed 5 bases and J shed 10 bases, with 20 bases lying between them. The CDR3 consists of 14 residues. From germline, CDR1 is PRHDT and CDR2 FYEKMQ (reference sequence). CDR3 protein: CASSLVGELRAYTF. The CDR3 DNA sequence: TGTGCCAGCAGCCTGGTAGGGGAATTAAGGGCCTACACCTTC. The variable domain in full, with the rest retrieved from reference TRBV13 and TRBJ1-2, is AAGVIQSPRHLIKEKRETATLKCYPIPRHDTVYWYQQGPGQDPQFLISFYEKMQSDKGSIPDRFSAQQFSDYHSELNMSSLELGDSALYFCASSLVGELRAYTFGSGTRLTVV.

V gene TRBV5-4 combines with J gene TRBJ1-1; 7 bases are shared with TRBD1. Germline CDR1 SGHNT, CDR2 YYREEE (reference sequence). J lost 6 bases, V lost 5 bases, and 10 bases had no gene match. This CDR3 comprises 14 residues. The CDR3 DNA reads TGTGCCAGCAGATCCGGGACAGCCAAAGCTGAAGCTTTCTTT. It codes for CASRSGTAKAEAFF. Supplemented by reference TRBV5-4 and TRBJ1-1, the full variable domain reads ETGVTQSPTHLIKTRGQQVTLRCSSQSGHNTVSWYQQALGQGPQFIFQYYREEENGRGNFPPRFSGLQFPNYSSELNVNALELDDSALYLCASRSGTAKAEAFFGQGTRLTVV.